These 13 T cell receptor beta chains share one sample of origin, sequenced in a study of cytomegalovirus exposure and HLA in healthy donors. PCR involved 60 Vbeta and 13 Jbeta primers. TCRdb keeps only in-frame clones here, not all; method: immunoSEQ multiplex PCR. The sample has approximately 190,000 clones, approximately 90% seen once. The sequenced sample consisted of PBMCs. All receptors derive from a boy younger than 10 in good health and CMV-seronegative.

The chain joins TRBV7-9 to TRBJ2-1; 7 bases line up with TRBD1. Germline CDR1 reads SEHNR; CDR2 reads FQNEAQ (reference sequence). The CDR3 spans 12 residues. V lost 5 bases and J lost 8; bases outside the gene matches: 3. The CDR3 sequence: CASSATGDEQFF. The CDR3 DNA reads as TGTGCCAGCAGCGCAACAGGGGATGAGCAGTTCTTC. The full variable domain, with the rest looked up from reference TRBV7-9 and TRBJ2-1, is DTGVSQNPRHKITKRGQNVTFRCDPISEHNRLYWYRQTLGQGPEFLTYFQNEAQLEKSRLLSDRFSAERPKGSFSTLEIQRTEQGDSAMYLCASSATGDEQFFGPGTRLTVL.

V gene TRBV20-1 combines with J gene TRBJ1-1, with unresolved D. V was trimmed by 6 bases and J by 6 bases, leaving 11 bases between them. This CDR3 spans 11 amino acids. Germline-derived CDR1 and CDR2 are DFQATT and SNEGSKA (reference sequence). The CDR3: CSAARTPEAFF. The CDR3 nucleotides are TGCAGTGCGGCTCGGACTCCTGAAGCTTTCTTT.

CDR3 nucleotides: TGTGCCAGCAGTTACCCGGGACAGTTCACTGAAGCTTTCTTT. This encodes CASSYPGQFTEAFF. This sequence joins TRBV28 and TRBJ1-1; 7 bases map to TRBD1. V lost 4 bases and J lost 4; bases outside the gene matches: 6. Per germline, CDR1 MDHEN and CDR2 SYDVKM. CDR3 size: 14 residues.

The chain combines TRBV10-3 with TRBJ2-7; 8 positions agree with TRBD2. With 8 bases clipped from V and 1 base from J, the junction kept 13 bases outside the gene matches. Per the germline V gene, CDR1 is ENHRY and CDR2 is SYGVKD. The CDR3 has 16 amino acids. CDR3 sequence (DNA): TGTGCCATCCGGGGGGGGTCCATTAGTTGGTCCTACGAGCAGTACTTC. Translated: CAIRGGSISWSYEQYF.

This CDR3 is CASSPPHTGTDTQYF. CDR3 nucleotide sequence: TGTGCCAGCTCACCACCGCATACAGGCACAGATACGCAGTATTTT. V gene TRBV18 combines with J gene TRBJ2-3; no clear D gene. CDR1 is KGHSH, CDR2 LQKENI, per germline. The length of the CDR3 is 15 residues. V lost 0 bases and J lost 1, with 8 bases in between. Variable domain in full (rest from reference TRBV18 and TRBJ2-3): NAGVMQNPRHLVRRRGQEARLRCSPMKGHSHVYWYRQLPEEGLKFMVYLQKENIIDESGMPKERFSAEFPKEGPSILRIQQVVRGDSAAYFCASSPPHTGTDTQYFGPGTRLTVL.

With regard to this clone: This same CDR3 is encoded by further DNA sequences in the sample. CDR3 loop: CASSPSGTNEKLFF. In DNA, the CDR3 is TGTGCCAGCAGTCCTAGCGGAACTAATGAAAAACTGTTTTTT. The chain employs TRBV9 and TRBJ1-4; no definite D call. V shed 5 bases and J shed 1 base, with 9 bases lying between them. The CDR3 covers 14 residues. The germline V gene has CDR1 SGDLS and CDR2 YYNGEE.

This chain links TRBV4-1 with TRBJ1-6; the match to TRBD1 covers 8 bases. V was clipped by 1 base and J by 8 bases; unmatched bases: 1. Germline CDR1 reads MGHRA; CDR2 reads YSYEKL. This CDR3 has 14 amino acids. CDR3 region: CASSQATGDSPLHF. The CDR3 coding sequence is TGCGCCAGCAGCCAAGCGACAGGGGATTCACCCCTCCACTTT.

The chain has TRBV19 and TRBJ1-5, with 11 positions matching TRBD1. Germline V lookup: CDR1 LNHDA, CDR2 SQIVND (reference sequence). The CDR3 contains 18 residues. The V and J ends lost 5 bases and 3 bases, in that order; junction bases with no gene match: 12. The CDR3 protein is CASSPRTGGSQNNQPQHF. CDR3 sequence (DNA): TGTGCCAGTAGTCCAAGGACAGGGGGCTCACAGAACAATCAGCCCCAGCATTTT.

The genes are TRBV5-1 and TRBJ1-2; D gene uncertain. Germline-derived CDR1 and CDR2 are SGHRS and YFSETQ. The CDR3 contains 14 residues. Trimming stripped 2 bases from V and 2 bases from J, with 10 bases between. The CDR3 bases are TGCGCCAGCAGCTTCACCAGCGGAAACTATGGCTACACCTTC. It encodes CASSFTSGNYGYTF.

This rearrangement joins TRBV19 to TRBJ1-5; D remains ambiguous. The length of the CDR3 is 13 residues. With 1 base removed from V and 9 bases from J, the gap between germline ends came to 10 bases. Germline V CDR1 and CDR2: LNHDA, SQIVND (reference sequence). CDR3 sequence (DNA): TGTGCCAGTAGTATAGCGGGGTTACGGCCCCAGCATTTT. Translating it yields CASSIAGLRPQHF.

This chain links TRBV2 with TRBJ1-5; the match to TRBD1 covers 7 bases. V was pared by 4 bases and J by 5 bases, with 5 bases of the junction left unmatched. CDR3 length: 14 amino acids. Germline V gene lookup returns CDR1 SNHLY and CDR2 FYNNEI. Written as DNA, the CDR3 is TGTGCCAGCAGTGGGGGACAGCCCCATCAGCCCCAGCATTTT. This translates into CASSGGQPHQPQHF.

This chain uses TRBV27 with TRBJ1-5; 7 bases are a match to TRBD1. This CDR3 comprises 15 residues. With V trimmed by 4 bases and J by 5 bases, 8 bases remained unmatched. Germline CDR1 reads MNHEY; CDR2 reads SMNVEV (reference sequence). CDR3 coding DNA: TGTGCCAGCAGTTGGTCCGAGGGGGCGGATCAGCCCCAGCATTTT. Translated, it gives CASSWSEGADQPQHF.

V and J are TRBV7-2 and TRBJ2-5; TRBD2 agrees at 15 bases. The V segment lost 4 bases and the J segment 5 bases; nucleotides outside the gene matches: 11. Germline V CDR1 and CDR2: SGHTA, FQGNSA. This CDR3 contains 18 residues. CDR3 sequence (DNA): TGTGCCAGCAGCTCTGGACTAGCGGGGGGGCCACGATGGGAGACCCAGTACTTC. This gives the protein CASSSGLAGGPRWETQYF.